Shown below are 30 T cell receptor beta chains from a single sample sequenced in a study of OX40 agonist ivuxolimab in advanced cancers. Here immunoSEQ multiplex PCR was the method, and the copy in TCRdb shows in-frame clones only, minus some. The repertoire consists of more than 70,000 clones, with 84% occurring once and the leading ten covering about 25%. Material: CD4+ or CD8+ T cells sorted from blood, obtained in a trial of the OX40 agonist ivuxolimab. These receptors all stem from an adult with an advanced solid tumor such as melanoma, head and neck, liver or kidney cancer.

V and J are TRBV4-2 and TRBJ2-3, with 7 nucleotides matching TRBD2. Trimming cost V 2 bases and J 2 bases; bases outside gene matches: 10. This CDR3 has 17 amino acids. Germline loops: CDR1 LGHNA, CDR2 YNFKEQ. CDR3 residues: CASSQWLAGVATDTQYF. The CDR3 bases are TGTGCCAGCAGCCAATGGCTGGCGGGAGTGGCCACAGATACGCAGTATTTT.

The genes are TRBV7-2 and TRBJ2-7; 7 bases are shared with TRBD2. Germline CDR1 is SGHTA and CDR2 is FQGNSA. J lost 4 bases, V lost 3 bases, and 6 bases had no gene match. The CDR3 loop spans 14 amino acids. The CDR3 DNA sequence: TGTGCCAGCAGCTTCCCGACTAGCTCGTACGAGCAGTACTTC. It yields the protein CASSFPTSSYEQYF.

The V call is TRBV10-3, the J call TRBJ2-7, with 11 nucleotides matching TRBD1. This CDR3 contains 15 residues. Unmatched junction bases numbered 4, after V lost 5 bases and J lost 1 base. Germline-derived CDR1 and CDR2 are ENHRY and SYGVKD. CDR3 loop: CAISTGTGGSYEQYF. As DNA, the CDR3 is TGTGCCATCAGTACCGGGACAGGGGGATCCTACGAGCAGTACTTC.

The CDR3 sequence is CASSLTAEAFF. Here the CDR3 DNA reads TGTGCCAGCAGCTTGACAGCTGAAGCTTTCTTT. The chain recombines TRBV7-9 with TRBJ1-1; possibly TRBD1 for D (5 bases). This CDR3 spans 11 amino acids. Trimming stripped 3 bases from V and 6 bases from J, with 5 bases between. CDR1 SEHNR and CDR2 FQNEAQ come from the germline V gene (reference sequence).

The V gene is TRBV5-1, the J gene TRBJ1-2, with a possible D match to TRBD1 (5 bases). CDR3 length: 15 amino acids. V gave up 3 bases and J gave up 6 bases, with 18 bases separating them. Germline values: CDR1 SGHRS, CDR2 YFSETQ. Written as DNA, the CDR3 is TGCGCCAGCAGCTCCTCCGGCGGGGGGGAGAATGGCTACACCTTC. As protein: CASSSSGGGENGYTF.

This clone was observed a single time. The genes are TRBV7-8 and TRBJ2-2; D remains unclear. This CDR3 comprises 14 residues. V lost 1 base, J lost 3 bases, and 6 bases lay in between. CDR1 SGHVS and CDR2 FQNEAQ come from the germline V gene. CDR3: CASSLEAYTGELFF. The CDR3 region has the DNA TGTGCCAGCAGCTTAGAGGCGTACACCGGGGAGCTGTTTTTT. Drawing the rest from reference TRBV7-8 and TRBJ2-2, the complete variable domain is GAGVSQSPRYKVAKRGQDVALRCDPISGHVSLFWYQQALGQGPEFLTYFQNEAQLDKSGLPSDRFFAERPEGSVSTLKIQRTQQEDSAVYLCASSLEAYTGELFFGEGSRLTVL.

The gene calls are TRBV19 and TRBJ2-2; 8 bases match TRBD1. Trimming removed 4 bases from V and 7 bases from J; junction bases left unmatched: 8. Germline V gene lookup returns CDR1 LNHDA and CDR2 SQIVND (reference sequence). This CDR3 is 15 amino acids long. The CDR3 is CASSTPGGADGELFF. As DNA, the CDR3 is TGTGCCAGTAGTACTCCAGGGGGCGCGGACGGGGAGCTGTTTTTT. Using reference TRBV19 and TRBJ2-2 for the parts outside the CDR3, the full variable domain is DGGITQSPKYLFRKEGQNVTLSCEQNLNHDAMYWYRQDPGQGLRLIYYSQIVNDFQKGDIAEGYSVSREKKESFPLTVTSAQKNPTAFYLCASSTPGGADGELFFGEGSRLTVL.

The chain carries TRBV27 and TRBJ2-7; TRBD1 matches at 7 bases. Germline V lookup: CDR1 MNHEY, CDR2 SMNVEV (reference sequence). The ends lost 5 bases at V and 2 bases at J; junction bases unmatched: 9. This CDR3 is built from 15 residues. CDR3 residues: CASSPLGQAAYEQYF. CDR3 sequence (DNA): TGTGCCAGCAGTCCCCTCGGACAGGCGGCCTACGAGCAGTACTTC.

To note about this clone: At one end, the junction sequence differs from germline, possibly due to a read error. V is TRBV18 and J is TRBJ1-5; no reliable D call. The CDR3 sequence is 16 residues long. Germline V gene sequence: CDR1 KGHSH, CDR2 LQKENI. The CDR3 coding sequence is TGTGCCAGTTCACCACAATCCCAGGCAAGCAATCAGCCCCAGCATTTT. Protein: CASSPQSQASNQPQHF.

V and J are TRBV28 and TRBJ1-2; 9 nucleotides match TRBD1. The germline CDR1 and CDR2 sequences are MDHEN and SYDVKM. CDR3 length: 15 amino acids. After removal of 5 bases from V and 1 base from J, the junction contained 5 bases not matched to a gene. CDR3: CASSPGQGYNYGYTF. CDR3 DNA sequence: TGTGCCAGCAGTCCCGGACAGGGGTATAACTATGGCTACACCTTC.

V gene TRBV28 combines with J gene TRBJ2-7; 9 bases line up with TRBD1. The length of the CDR3 is 15 residues. V shed 5 bases and J 6 bases; nucleotides not matched to a gene: 11. Germline values: CDR1 MDHEN, CDR2 SYDVKM. This CDR3 is CASSTPGQGRLEQYF. The CDR3 DNA sequence: TGTGCCAGCAGTACACCGGGACAGGGAAGACTCGAGCAGTACTTC.

The CDR3 sequence is CASSPERGDYEQYF. The CDR3, as DNA: TGTGCCAGCAGTCCCGAGCGGGGGGATTACGAGCAGTACTTC. V is TRBV6-5 and J is TRBJ2-7; 9 positions agree with TRBD2. Losses at the gene ends were 5 bases for V and 4 bases for J; bases not matched to a gene: 6. Looked up from germline, CDR1 is MNHEY and CDR2 is SVGAGI. The CDR3 extends over 14 amino acids.

The chain recombines TRBV30 with TRBJ1-3; D not resolved. Germline V gives CDR1 GTSNPN, CDR2 SVGIG (reference sequence). Trimming took 2 bases from V and 3 from J, leaving 8 bases between them. The length of the CDR3 is 13 residues. The CDR3 nucleotides read TGTGCCTGGAGTATGGGAAATGGAAACACCATATATTTT. It specifies CAWSMGNGNTIYF.

The chain couples TRBV30 to TRBJ1-3; D may be TRBD1 (6 bases). Looked up from germline, CDR1 is GTSNPN and CDR2 is SVGIG (reference sequence). CDR3 length: 15 residues. Trimming shortened V by 2 bases and J by 2 bases, and 13 bases separated the two germline ends. CDR3 residues: CAWSRRGAAGNTIYF. Here the CDR3 DNA reads TGTGCCTGGAGTCGGAGGGGGGCAGCTGGAAACACCATATATTTT.

The chain recombines TRBV9 with TRBJ2-3; perhaps TRBD2 as D (6 bases). The germline V gene encodes CDR1 SGDLS and CDR2 YYNGEE. Trimming pared 3 bases from V and 3 bases from J, leaving 11 bases between. This CDR3 contains 14 residues. The CDR3 nucleotides read TGTGCCAGCAGCGGGGGACTCCCTACAGATACGCAGTATTTT. Translated: CASSGGLPTDTQYF.

Regarding this clone: This specimen includes other DNA sequences encoding the same CDR3. The chain links TRBV5-1 to TRBJ1-1; 7 nucleotides align to TRBD1. The length of the CDR3 is 15 residues. From germline, CDR1 is SGHRS and CDR2 YFSETQ. Losses at the gene ends were 4 bases for V and 2 bases for J; bases not matched to a gene: 8. The CDR3 DNA reads as TGCGCCAGCAGCAGGACCGGGACAGTCAACACTGAAGCTTTCTTT. It encodes CASSRTGTVNTEAFF.

The genes are TRBV6-6 and TRBJ2-7; 8 bases align to TRBD1. In germline, CDR1 is MNHNY, CDR2 SVGAGI (reference sequence). The CDR3 spans 15 residues. Losses at the gene ends were 4 bases for V and 1 base for J; bases not matched to a gene: 6. As DNA, the CDR3 is TGTGCCAGCAGTTTGGGGACAGGTTCTTCCTACGAGCAGTACTTC. This gives the protein CASSLGTGSSYEQYF.

This chain uses TRBV2 with TRBJ2-5, with TRBD1 as a possible D gene (6 bases). Germline values: CDR1 SNHLY, CDR2 FYNNEI. CDR3 length: 14 amino acids. With 4 bases removed from V and 1 base from J, the gap between germline ends came to 10 bases. The DNA of the CDR3 is TGTGCCAGCAGTGGGGGGCCAGTCCAAGAGACCCAGTACTTC. Amino acid sequence: CASSGGPVQETQYF.

This clone has just one count. This chain connects TRBV10-3 to TRBJ2-1, with a possible D match to TRBD2 (7 bases). CDR1 and CDR2 from the germline V gene are ENHRY and SYGVKD. V shed 3 bases and J shed 7 bases, with 16 bases lying between them. The CDR3 extends over 15 amino acids. CDR3 in DNA: TGTGCCATCAGTGATGGGGGGGGCGGTTTTAATGAGCAGTTCTTC. It specifies CAISDGGGGFNEQFF.

The chain combines TRBV5-1 with TRBJ1-1; perhaps TRBD1 as D (5 bases). CDR3 length equals 14 residues. Germline CDR1 is SGHRS and CDR2 is YFSETQ. With 3 bases removed from V and 5 bases from J, the gap between germline ends came to 14 bases. The CDR3 DNA reads as TGCGCCAGCAGCTCTCAGGGAGGTGGGACTGAAGCTTTCTTT. Its protein product is CASSSQGGGTEAFF.

The chain joins TRBV29-1 to TRBJ1-1; perhaps TRBD1 as D (6 bases). Trimming shortened V by 7 bases and J by 5 bases, and 20 bases separated the two germline ends. The CDR3 covers 14 residues. Looked up from germline, CDR1 is SQVTM and CDR2 is ANQGSEA. CDR3 DNA sequence: TGCAGCGCTCGCGTGGGGGCGCGGGGGACTGAAGCTTTCTTT. Translated: CSARVGARGTEAFF. The entire variable domain, with the rest obtained from reference TRBV29-1 and TRBJ1-1, is as follows: SAVISQKPSRDICQRGTSLTIQCQVDSQVTMMFWYRQQPGQSLTLIATANQGSEATYESGFVIDKFPISRPNLTFSTLTVSNMSPEDSSIYLCSARVGARGTEAFFGQGTRLTVV.

The gene calls are TRBV11-2 and TRBJ2-7, with D perhaps TRBD2 (6 bases). The CDR3 contains 14 residues. Looked up from germline, CDR1 is SGHAT and CDR2 is FQNNGV. Trimming cost V 5 bases and J 2 bases, with 13 bases left between them. CDR3 DNA: TGTGCCAGCAGCCCGCGGACTACCCCCTACGAGCAGTACTTC. Amino acids: CASSPRTTPYEQYF.

V and J are TRBV6-1 and TRBJ1-1, with TRBD1 as a possible D gene (5 bases). The CDR3 length is 13 residues. Germline assignment: CDR1 MNHNS and CDR2 SASEGT. The V and J ends lost 2 bases and 4 bases respectively, with 8 bases between them. The CDR3, as DNA: TGTGCCAGCAGTGAAACGCAGGGCACTGAAGCTTTCTTT. Protein: CASSETQGTEAFF.

This rearrangement joins TRBV5-1 to TRBJ2-1; 8 bases agree with TRBD1. V lost 3 bases to trimming and J lost 7 bases; unmatched junction nucleotides: 9. CDR1 and CDR2 (germline): SGHRS, YFSETQ. The CDR3 is 15 residues long. The CDR3 is CASSYTGGYMNEQFF. For the CDR3, the DNA is TGCGCCAGCAGCTACACAGGGGGATACATGAATGAGCAGTTCTTC.

This rearrangement joins TRBV29-1 to TRBJ2-5; D ambiguous. V was clipped by 4 bases and J by 2 bases, with 8 bases between them. Germline V gene data show CDR1 as SQVTM and CDR2 as ANQGSEA. This CDR3 has 12 amino acids. This CDR3 reads CSVVPRQETQYF. The CDR3 nucleotides are TGCAGCGTTGTTCCCCGGCAAGAGACCCAGTACTTC.

The V gene is TRBV9, the J gene TRBJ1-4, with D hard to call. The V end lost 10 bases, the J end lost 8 bases, and 18 bases lay between the germline ends. Germline assignment: CDR1 SGDLS and CDR2 YYNGEE. The CDR3 contains 13 residues. The CDR3 DNA follows: TGTGCCGGATCACCCGGGGTAGGGGAAAAACTGTTTTTT. This translates into CAGSPGVGEKLFF.

The chain links TRBV10-3 to TRBJ2-1; TRBD2 might be the D (6 bases). V lost 7 bases and J 4 bases, leaving 14 bases between the germline ends. This CDR3 is built from 14 residues. From germline, CDR1 is ENHRY and CDR2 SYGVKD. CDR3 sequence: CAITGRGLYNEQFF. CDR3 nucleotide sequence: TGTGCCATCACTGGGCGGGGCTTATACAATGAGCAGTTCTTC.

In its sample, this clone was seen a few times. The chain links TRBV6-6 to TRBJ2-4, with D unclear. Germline V gene data show CDR1 as MNHNY and CDR2 as SVGAGI (reference sequence). V lost 0 bases and J lost 8, with 5 bases in between. This CDR3 comprises 12 residues. The CDR3 region is CASSYSRDIQYF. In nucleotides, the CDR3 is TGTGCCAGCAGTTACTCCCGGGACATTCAGTACTTC.

The DNA for the CDR3 is TGTGCCAGCAGTGAATCGAGGGGTCTATGGACTGAAGCTTTCTTT. Its protein is CASSESRGLWTEAFF. J is TRBJ1-1 and V is TRBV6-1, with a weak D call TRBD1 (5 bases). The V end lost 2 bases, the J end lost 5 bases, and 15 bases lay between the germline ends. The CDR3 contains 15 residues. Germline lookup yields CDR1 MNHNS and CDR2 SASEGT.

The J gene is TRBJ1-5, the V gene TRBV19; 8 nucleotides line up with TRBD1. Germline trimming cut 2 bases from V and 2 bases from J; bases unmatched to any gene: 11. CDR1 and CDR2 (germline): LNHDA, SQIVND (reference sequence). The CDR3 runs to 18 residues. CDR3 DNA: TGTGCCAGTAGTATATCCCCCGCAGGGGGCAGGGGCAATCAGCCCCAGCATTTT. As protein: CASSISPAGGRGNQPQHF. The variable domain in full, with the rest retrieved from reference TRBV19 and TRBJ1-5, is DGGITQSPKYLFRKEGQNVTLSCEQNLNHDAMYWYRQDPGQGLRLIYYSQIVNDFQKGDIAEGYSVSREKKESFPLTVTSAQKNPTAFYLCASSISPAGGRGNQPQHFGDGTRLSIL.